These 5 T cell receptor beta chains were all obtained from the same sample, sequenced in a study of post-analysis software for immune sequencing data. Overall study findings and caveats: Higher frequency in patients than in controls was seen for roughly five TRBV segments, with TRBV5-6, TRBV5-1 and TRBV20-1 among them.

These receptors are not linked to any known antigen. Unique molecular identifiers were built into the TCR beta cDNA libraries. TCRdb reprocessed the PCR reads with MiXCR, giving one entry per CDR3 protein. Among fewer than 850,000 distinct CDR3 sequences listed, under 60% were seen once. Sequenced: blood. These receptors all come from a girl under 18 with multiple sclerosis.

The chain employs TRBV7-2 and TRBJ2-7; the D is unclear. The end of the DNA fits TRBJ2-5 better, so the J call may be wrong. Looked up from germline, CDR1 is SGHTA and CDR2 is FQGNSA. The length of the CDR3 is 15 residues. For the CDR3, the DNA is TGTGCCAGCAGCTTACGCCCTTCCGCTCGCGAGACCCAGTACTTC. This sequence encodes CASSLRPSARETQYF.

The chain is built from TRBV15 and TRBJ2-5, with D uncertain. Trimming stripped 0 bases from V and 2 bases from J, with 7 bases between. Looked up from germline, CDR1 is LNHNV and CDR2 is YYDKDF (reference sequence). This CDR3 comprises 14 residues. CDR3 bases: TGTGCCACCAGCAGAGATGTCGGGCAAGAGACCCAGTACTTC. This sequence encodes CATSRDVGQETQYF.

This clonotype turned up a few times. The chain combines TRBV7-8 with TRBJ2-5, with D possibly being TRBD1 (6 bases). The CDR3 consists of 15 residues. The germline CDR1 and CDR2 sequences are SGHVS and FQNEAQ. V lost 5 bases to trimming and J lost 4 bases, with 17 bases between them. For the CDR3, the DNA is TGTGCCAGCAGCGAAGGGACAATTGGTCCAGAGACCCAGTACTTC. This sequence encodes CASSEGTIGPETQYF.

V is TRBV7-8 and J is TRBJ2-7; 9 nucleotides match TRBD2. Losses at the gene ends were 1 base for V and 6 bases for J; bases not matched to a gene: 10. Germline values: CDR1 SGHVS, CDR2 FQNEAQ. The CDR3 length is 16 residues. This CDR3 is CASSLGAGGPPFEQYF. DNA for the CDR3: TGTGCCAGCAGCTTAGGGGCGGGAGGGCCCCCTTTCGAGCAGTACTTC.

This chain's CDR3 is CASSQGTEWNEQFF. For the CDR3, the DNA is TGCGCCAGCAGCCAAGGTACGGAGTGGAATGAGCAGTTCTTC. V usage is TRBV4-1 and J usage is TRBJ2-1, with unresolved D. Germline V lookup: CDR1 MGHRA, CDR2 YSYEKL. The CDR3 is made up of 14 amino acids. Trimming pared 1 base from V and 7 bases from J, leaving 11 bases between.